This T cell receptor beta chain comes out of a study of blood T cell repertoires in COVID-19. At the level of the study: Researchers got acute and convalescent COVID-19 samples from the United States, Italy and Spain. Sample material is recorded as cDNA or gDNA derived from T cells, B-cell-depleted T cells, or PBMCs.

Measured with immunoSEQ multiplex PCR; TCRdb has only the in-frame clones, and not every one. This sample has approximately 82,000 clones, with around nine tenths found just once. V shed 5 bases and J 8 bases; nucleotides not matched to a gene: 5. Germline assignment: CDR1 LNHNV and CDR2 YYDKDF (reference sequence). The length of the CDR3 is 14 residues. Those who participated ranged in age from roughly 18 to 90 years and resided in about two dozen US areas. Participants had their cohort set by participant-reported clinical history. V usage is TRBV15 and J usage is TRBJ1-4, with 10 bases identical to TRBD1. The receptor was derived from a woman aged 50 to 60 with acute COVID-19. Specimen: PBMCs or T cells enriched from blood (not recorded which). The CDR3 DNA sequence: TGTGCCACCAGCTTAGGACAGGGGGAGGAAAAACTGTTTTTT. This codes for CATSLGQGEEKLFF.